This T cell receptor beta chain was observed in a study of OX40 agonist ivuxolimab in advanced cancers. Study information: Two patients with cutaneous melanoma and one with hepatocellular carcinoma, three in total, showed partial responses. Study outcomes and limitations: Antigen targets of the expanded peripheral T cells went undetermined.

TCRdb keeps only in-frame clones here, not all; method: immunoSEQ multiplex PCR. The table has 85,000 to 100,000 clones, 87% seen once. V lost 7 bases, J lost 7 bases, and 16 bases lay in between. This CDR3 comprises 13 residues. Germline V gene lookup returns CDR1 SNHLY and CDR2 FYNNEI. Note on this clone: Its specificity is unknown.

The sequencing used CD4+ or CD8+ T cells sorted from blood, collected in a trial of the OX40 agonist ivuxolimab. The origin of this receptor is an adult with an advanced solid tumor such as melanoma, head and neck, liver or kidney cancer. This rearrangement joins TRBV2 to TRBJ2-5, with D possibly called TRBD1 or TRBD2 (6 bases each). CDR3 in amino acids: CASNRGQGRTQYF. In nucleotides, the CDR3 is TGTGCCAGCAACCGGGGGCAGGGACGGACCCAGTACTTC.